A selection of T cell receptor beta chains follows, all from one sample in a study of response to subunit inactivated influenza vaccine. In TCRdb, the RT-PCR reads were re-called with MiXCR into one record per CDR3 protein. Among fewer than 700,000 distinct CDR3 sequences, over 10% were seen once, and the ten largest hold under 15%. The sample was PBMCs from blood, taken more than 35 days after vaccination. The receptors were gathered from a man between 45 and 60 years old who received an inactivated influenza vaccine. Each CDR3 is given with its conserved first and last residue. The order of the fields is clone size, D gene, J gene, V gene, CDR3 protein, CDR3 DNA. The D gene is left open where the match is weak. Clone size appears in some rows only: once, few, many, or a class for an expanded clone.

>NA|NA|TRBJ2-5|TRBV24-1
CATSLIGLRRETQYF
TGTGCCACCAGTCTAATCGGACTACGGCGGGAGACCCAGTACTTC
>NA|NA|TRBJ2-7|TRBV4-3
CASSRQAVGYEQYF
TGCGCCAGCAGCCGCCAGGCGGTAGGCTACGAGCAGTACTTC
>NA|NA|TRBJ1-2|TRBV12-3/TRBV12-4
CASSRQAGGYTF
TGTGCCAGCAGCCGACAGGCGGGTGGCTACACCTTC
>few|TRBD1|TRBJ2-1|TRBV5-6
CASSYAGQGIARSYNEQFF
TGTGCCAGCAGCTACGCGGGACAGGGAATAGCGCGATCCTACAATGAGCAGTTCTTC
>NA|NA|TRBJ2-5|TRBV12-3/TRBV12-4
CASSSGLEVGTQYF
TGTGCCAGCAGCTCCGGACTGGAAGTAGGGACCCAGTACTTC
>few|TRBD2|TRBJ2-2|TRBV5-1
CASSSGSGGPNTGELFF
TGCGCCAGCAGCTCGGGTAGCGGGGGCCCGAACACCGGGGAGCTGTTTTTT
>NA|NA|TRBJ2-5|TRBV20-1
CSASVRGAGETQYF
TGCAGTGCTAGCGTTAGGGGGGCCGGTGAGACCCAGTACTTC
>NA|NA|TRBJ2-5|TRBV5-1
CASSASERETQYF
TGCGCCAGCAGCGCGAGCGAGCGCGAGACCCAGTACTTC
>few|NA|TRBJ1-1|TRBV20-1
CSARLGAENTEAFF
TGCAGTGCTAGATTGGGGGCGGAGAACACTGAAGCTTTCTTT
>few|NA|TRBJ2-1|TRBV14
CASSETTYYSYNEQFF
TGTGCCAGCAGCGAGACTACCTATTACTCTTACAATGAGCAGTTCTTC
>few|TRBD1|TRBJ2-7|TRBV11-3
CASSLDDRGVQYF
TGTGCCAGCAGCTTAGATGACAGGGGGGTTCAGTACTTC
>many|TRBD2|TRBJ2-5|TRBV5-1
CASSLELAGKETQYF
TGCGCCAGCAGCTTGGAACTAGCGGGGAAAGAGACCCAGTACTTC
>few|NA|TRBJ2-5|TRBV6-6
CASGVGETQYF
TGTGCCAGCGGAGTCGGGGAGACCCAGTACTTC
>NA|TRBD1|TRBJ1-1|TRBV18
CASGAGTGGTEAFF
TGTGCCAGCGGGGCCGGGACAGGGGGCACTGAAGCTTTCTTT
>NA|TRBD2|TRBJ2-1|TRBV11-2
CASSSITPLAVALGDNEQFF
TGTGCCAGCAGCTCCATAACCCCACTAGCGGTAGCCCTAGGGGACAATGAGCAGTTCTTC
>NA|TRBD2|TRBJ2-1|TRBV10-3
CAIRDLLAGGGNEQFF
TGTGCCATCAGGGACTTGTTAGCGGGGGGAGGGAATGAGCAGTTCTTC
>few|NA|TRBJ1-2|TRBV6-5
CASSYSSYGFTF
TGTGCCAGCAGTTACTCTTCCTATGGCTTCACCTTC
>few|TRBD2|TRBJ2-2|TRBV20-1
CSARDYRNTGELFF
TGCAGTGCCCGGGACTACCGGAACACCGGGGAGCTGTTTTTT
>NA|TRBD2|TRBJ2-1|TRBV7-2
CASSFGGRRNEQFF
TGTGCCAGCAGCTTTGGCGGGAGGCGGAATGAGCAGTTCTTC
>many|TRBD1|TRBJ1-3|TRBV18
CASSAGTGSGNTIYF
TGTGCCAGCTCAGCCGGGACAGGTTCTGGAAACACCATATATTTT
>few|TRBD1|TRBJ2-1|TRBV7-2
CASSLVGQGIPGNEQFF
TGTGCCAGCAGCTTAGTGGGACAGGGGATACCAGGCAATGAGCAGTTCTTC
>many|TRBD1|TRBJ2-5|TRBV20-1
CSAKEGTGTQETQYF
TGCAGTGCTAAAGAGGGGACAGGGACCCAAGAGACCCAGTACTTC